Presented here are 8 T cell receptor beta chains from one specimen sequenced in a study of blood T cell repertoires in COVID-19. The repertoire was sequenced with immunoSEQ multiplex PCR; TCRdb's copy has only in-frame clones and lacks some. In the table there are approximately 220,000 clones, around 83% of which are singletons. The specimen was peripheral blood. The receptors come from a woman aged 50 to 65 with acute or convalescent COVID-19.

This chain uses TRBV5-1 with TRBJ2-7, with TRBD2 matching over 8 bases. Germline-derived CDR1 and CDR2 are SGHRS and YFSETQ. The CDR3 totals 15 residues. J lost 6 bases, V lost 0 bases, and 8 bases had no gene match. The CDR3 loop is CASSLVSGGLLEQYF. The CDR3 DNA reads as TGCGCCAGCAGCTTGGTATCGGGAGGGCTTCTCGAGCAGTACTTC. Based on the CDR3 plus reference TRBV5-1 and TRBJ2-7, the full variable domain is KAGVTQTPRYLIKTRGQQVTLSCSPISGHRSVSWYQQTPGQGLQFLFEYFSETQRNKGNFPGRFSGRQFSNSRSEMNVSTLELGDSALYLCASSLVSGGLLEQYFGPGTRLTVT.

V gene TRBV28 combines with J gene TRBJ1-4, with unresolved D. V was trimmed by 3 bases and J by 0 bases, leaving 8 bases between them. CDR3 length: 15 residues. CDR1 and CDR2 from the germline V gene are MDHEN and SYDVKM. DNA for the CDR3: TGTGCCAGCAGTTTTGACACTGCAACTAATGAAAAACTGTTTTTT. Protein product: CASSFDTATNEKLFF.

This rearrangement joins TRBV18 to TRBJ2-2; 10 nucleotides agree with TRBD2. Looked up from germline, CDR1 is KGHSH and CDR2 is LQKENI. V dropped 2 bases and J dropped 2; count of bases not matched to a gene: 5. The CDR3 extends over 17 amino acids. Here the CDR3 DNA reads TGTGCCAGCTCACCAGCTAGCGGGAGAGCTAACACCGGGGAGCTGTTTTTT. Protein: CASSPASGRANTGELFF.

DNA of the CDR3: TGTGCCAGCACCGACAGGGGTGGTGGCACCGGGGAGCTGTTTTTT. This encodes CASTDRGGGTGELFF. J is TRBJ2-2 and V is TRBV6-6; 8 bases are shared with TRBD1. CDR3 size: 15 residues. V gave up 7 bases and J gave up 4 bases; unmatched junction bases: 8. CDR1 is MNHNY and CDR2 is SVGAGI in the germline V gene (reference sequence).

The chain couples TRBV24-1 to TRBJ1-6; 7 bases fit TRBD1. The CDR3 loop spans 13 amino acids. With 7 bases clipped from V and 7 bases from J, the junction kept 3 bases outside the gene matches. Germline CDR1 and CDR2: KGHDR and SFDVKD. This chain's CDR3 is CATRGTENSPLHF. CDR3 sequence (DNA): TGTGCCACCAGGGGGACAGAGAATTCACCCCTCCACTTT.

The V gene is TRBV7-3, the J gene TRBJ2-5; D perhaps matches TRBD1 (7 bases). The CDR3 has 14 residues. Trimming pared 4 bases from V and 2 bases from J, leaving 11 bases between. Germline CDR1 reads SGHTA; CDR2 reads FQGTGA. DNA of the CDR3: TGTGCCAGCAGCTCCGGGGGACAGCAAGAGACCCAGTACTTC. Protein: CASSSGGQQETQYF.

Notes on this clone: The same CDR3 arises from other DNA sequences in this sample as well. The rearrangement joins TRBV30 to TRBJ1-2, with D maybe TRBD1 (5 bases). CDR3 length: 12 amino acids. With 0 bases removed from V and 4 bases from J, the gap between germline ends came to 6 bases. Germline V CDR1 and CDR2: GTSNPN, SVGIG (reference sequence). CDR3: CAWSVRGYGYTF. The CDR3 DNA reads as TGTGCCTGGAGTGTAAGGGGCTATGGCTACACCTTC.

The CDR3 loop reads CASSLEGTATGYTF. The CDR3 DNA is TGTGCCAGCAGCTTAGAGGGGACAGCTACGGGCTACACCTTC. J is TRBJ1-2 and V is TRBV7-2; 7 nucleotides line up with TRBD1. With 1 base clipped from V and 8 bases from J, the junction kept 7 bases outside the gene matches. The germline CDR1 and CDR2 sequences are SGHTA and FQGNSA. The CDR3 sequence is 14 residues long.